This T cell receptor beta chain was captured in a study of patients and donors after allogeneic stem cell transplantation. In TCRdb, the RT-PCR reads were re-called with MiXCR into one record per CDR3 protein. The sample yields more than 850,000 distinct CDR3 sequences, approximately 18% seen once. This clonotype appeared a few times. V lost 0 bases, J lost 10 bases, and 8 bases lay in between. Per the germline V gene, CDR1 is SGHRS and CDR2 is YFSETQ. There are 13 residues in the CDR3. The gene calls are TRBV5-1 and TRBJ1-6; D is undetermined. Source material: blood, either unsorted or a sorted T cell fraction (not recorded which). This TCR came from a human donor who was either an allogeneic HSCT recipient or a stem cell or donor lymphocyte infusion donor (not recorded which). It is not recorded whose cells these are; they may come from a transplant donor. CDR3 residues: CASSLAIGSPLHF. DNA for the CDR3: TGCGCCAGCAGCTTGGCTATTGGCTCACCCCTCCACTTT. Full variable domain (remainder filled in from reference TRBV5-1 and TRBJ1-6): KAGVTQTPRYLIKTRGQQVTLSCSPISGHRSVSWYQQTPGQGLQFLFEYFSETQRNKGNFPGRFSGRQFSNSRSEMNVSTLELGDSALYLCASSLAIGSPLHFGNGTRLTVT.